This T cell receptor beta chain was sequenced for a study of radiotherapy plus CTLA-4 blockade in lung cancer. Germline V gene data show CDR1 as MNHEY and CDR2 as SMNVEV (reference sequence). The length of the CDR3 is 18 residues. V was cut by 2 bases and J by 0 bases, with 17 bases left in between. Measured with immunoSEQ multiplex PCR; TCRdb has only the in-frame clones, and not every one. The table shows some 70,000 clones, with about 80% occurring only once. This clone turned up a few times. The chain couples TRBV27 to TRBJ2-4; D might be TRBD1 or TRBD2, each matching 6 bases. This sequence originates from a human donor with non-small cell lung cancer who had a complete response to radiotherapy plus ipilimumab. Here the sequenced sample was peripheral blood, taken from a patient treated with radiotherapy plus ipilimumab. Written as DNA, the CDR3 is TGTGCCAGCAGTTTAGGGGCCTGGGGGCGGGGAGCCAAAAACATTCAGTACTTC. This encodes CASSLGAWGRGAKNIQYF.